This TCR beta chain was recorded in a study of cytomegalovirus exposure and HLA in healthy donors. Study background: Earlier, some 180 million T cells were analyzed, and fewer than 120 million unique TCR beta sequences were found among them. Study observations and caveats: Under in vitro conditions, three CMV-associated chains were confirmed as specific for CMV antigens. Serostatus for CMV was the only available immune exposure information.

PCR was performed using 60 Vbeta and 13 Jbeta primers. Original methodology: The authors later counted 70 million to 80 million unique TCR beta chains, approximately 12 million of them shared. The method was immunoSEQ multiplex PCR; TCRdb's version includes in-frame clones alone and lacks a portion of them. V and J calls and clone size follow that table, whereas D and trimming were derived from the DNA. The sample lists 200,000 to 250,000 clones, 77% seen once, with about 2.5% in the top ten. The V end lost 2 bases, the J end lost 11 bases, and 13 bases lay between the germline ends. The germline V gene encodes CDR1 KGHSH and CDR2 LQKENI. There are 13 residues in the CDR3. A note on this clone: The antigen is unknown.

The genes are TRBV18 and TRBJ1-5; D may be TRBD1 (5 bases). What was sequenced was PBMCs. The sequence came from a woman between 55 and 75 years old in good health and CMV-seropositive. Here the CDR3 reads CASSPGGLGAQHF. In DNA, the CDR3 is TGTGCCAGCTCACCAGGGGGACTGGGGGCCCAGCATTTT. Full variable domain (rest looked up from reference TRBV18 and TRBJ1-5): NAGVMQNPRHLVRRRGQEARLRCSPMKGHSHVYWYRQLPEEGLKFMVYLQKENIIDESGMPKERFSAEFPKEGPSILRIQQVVRGDSAAYFCASSPGGLGAQHFGDGTRLSIL.